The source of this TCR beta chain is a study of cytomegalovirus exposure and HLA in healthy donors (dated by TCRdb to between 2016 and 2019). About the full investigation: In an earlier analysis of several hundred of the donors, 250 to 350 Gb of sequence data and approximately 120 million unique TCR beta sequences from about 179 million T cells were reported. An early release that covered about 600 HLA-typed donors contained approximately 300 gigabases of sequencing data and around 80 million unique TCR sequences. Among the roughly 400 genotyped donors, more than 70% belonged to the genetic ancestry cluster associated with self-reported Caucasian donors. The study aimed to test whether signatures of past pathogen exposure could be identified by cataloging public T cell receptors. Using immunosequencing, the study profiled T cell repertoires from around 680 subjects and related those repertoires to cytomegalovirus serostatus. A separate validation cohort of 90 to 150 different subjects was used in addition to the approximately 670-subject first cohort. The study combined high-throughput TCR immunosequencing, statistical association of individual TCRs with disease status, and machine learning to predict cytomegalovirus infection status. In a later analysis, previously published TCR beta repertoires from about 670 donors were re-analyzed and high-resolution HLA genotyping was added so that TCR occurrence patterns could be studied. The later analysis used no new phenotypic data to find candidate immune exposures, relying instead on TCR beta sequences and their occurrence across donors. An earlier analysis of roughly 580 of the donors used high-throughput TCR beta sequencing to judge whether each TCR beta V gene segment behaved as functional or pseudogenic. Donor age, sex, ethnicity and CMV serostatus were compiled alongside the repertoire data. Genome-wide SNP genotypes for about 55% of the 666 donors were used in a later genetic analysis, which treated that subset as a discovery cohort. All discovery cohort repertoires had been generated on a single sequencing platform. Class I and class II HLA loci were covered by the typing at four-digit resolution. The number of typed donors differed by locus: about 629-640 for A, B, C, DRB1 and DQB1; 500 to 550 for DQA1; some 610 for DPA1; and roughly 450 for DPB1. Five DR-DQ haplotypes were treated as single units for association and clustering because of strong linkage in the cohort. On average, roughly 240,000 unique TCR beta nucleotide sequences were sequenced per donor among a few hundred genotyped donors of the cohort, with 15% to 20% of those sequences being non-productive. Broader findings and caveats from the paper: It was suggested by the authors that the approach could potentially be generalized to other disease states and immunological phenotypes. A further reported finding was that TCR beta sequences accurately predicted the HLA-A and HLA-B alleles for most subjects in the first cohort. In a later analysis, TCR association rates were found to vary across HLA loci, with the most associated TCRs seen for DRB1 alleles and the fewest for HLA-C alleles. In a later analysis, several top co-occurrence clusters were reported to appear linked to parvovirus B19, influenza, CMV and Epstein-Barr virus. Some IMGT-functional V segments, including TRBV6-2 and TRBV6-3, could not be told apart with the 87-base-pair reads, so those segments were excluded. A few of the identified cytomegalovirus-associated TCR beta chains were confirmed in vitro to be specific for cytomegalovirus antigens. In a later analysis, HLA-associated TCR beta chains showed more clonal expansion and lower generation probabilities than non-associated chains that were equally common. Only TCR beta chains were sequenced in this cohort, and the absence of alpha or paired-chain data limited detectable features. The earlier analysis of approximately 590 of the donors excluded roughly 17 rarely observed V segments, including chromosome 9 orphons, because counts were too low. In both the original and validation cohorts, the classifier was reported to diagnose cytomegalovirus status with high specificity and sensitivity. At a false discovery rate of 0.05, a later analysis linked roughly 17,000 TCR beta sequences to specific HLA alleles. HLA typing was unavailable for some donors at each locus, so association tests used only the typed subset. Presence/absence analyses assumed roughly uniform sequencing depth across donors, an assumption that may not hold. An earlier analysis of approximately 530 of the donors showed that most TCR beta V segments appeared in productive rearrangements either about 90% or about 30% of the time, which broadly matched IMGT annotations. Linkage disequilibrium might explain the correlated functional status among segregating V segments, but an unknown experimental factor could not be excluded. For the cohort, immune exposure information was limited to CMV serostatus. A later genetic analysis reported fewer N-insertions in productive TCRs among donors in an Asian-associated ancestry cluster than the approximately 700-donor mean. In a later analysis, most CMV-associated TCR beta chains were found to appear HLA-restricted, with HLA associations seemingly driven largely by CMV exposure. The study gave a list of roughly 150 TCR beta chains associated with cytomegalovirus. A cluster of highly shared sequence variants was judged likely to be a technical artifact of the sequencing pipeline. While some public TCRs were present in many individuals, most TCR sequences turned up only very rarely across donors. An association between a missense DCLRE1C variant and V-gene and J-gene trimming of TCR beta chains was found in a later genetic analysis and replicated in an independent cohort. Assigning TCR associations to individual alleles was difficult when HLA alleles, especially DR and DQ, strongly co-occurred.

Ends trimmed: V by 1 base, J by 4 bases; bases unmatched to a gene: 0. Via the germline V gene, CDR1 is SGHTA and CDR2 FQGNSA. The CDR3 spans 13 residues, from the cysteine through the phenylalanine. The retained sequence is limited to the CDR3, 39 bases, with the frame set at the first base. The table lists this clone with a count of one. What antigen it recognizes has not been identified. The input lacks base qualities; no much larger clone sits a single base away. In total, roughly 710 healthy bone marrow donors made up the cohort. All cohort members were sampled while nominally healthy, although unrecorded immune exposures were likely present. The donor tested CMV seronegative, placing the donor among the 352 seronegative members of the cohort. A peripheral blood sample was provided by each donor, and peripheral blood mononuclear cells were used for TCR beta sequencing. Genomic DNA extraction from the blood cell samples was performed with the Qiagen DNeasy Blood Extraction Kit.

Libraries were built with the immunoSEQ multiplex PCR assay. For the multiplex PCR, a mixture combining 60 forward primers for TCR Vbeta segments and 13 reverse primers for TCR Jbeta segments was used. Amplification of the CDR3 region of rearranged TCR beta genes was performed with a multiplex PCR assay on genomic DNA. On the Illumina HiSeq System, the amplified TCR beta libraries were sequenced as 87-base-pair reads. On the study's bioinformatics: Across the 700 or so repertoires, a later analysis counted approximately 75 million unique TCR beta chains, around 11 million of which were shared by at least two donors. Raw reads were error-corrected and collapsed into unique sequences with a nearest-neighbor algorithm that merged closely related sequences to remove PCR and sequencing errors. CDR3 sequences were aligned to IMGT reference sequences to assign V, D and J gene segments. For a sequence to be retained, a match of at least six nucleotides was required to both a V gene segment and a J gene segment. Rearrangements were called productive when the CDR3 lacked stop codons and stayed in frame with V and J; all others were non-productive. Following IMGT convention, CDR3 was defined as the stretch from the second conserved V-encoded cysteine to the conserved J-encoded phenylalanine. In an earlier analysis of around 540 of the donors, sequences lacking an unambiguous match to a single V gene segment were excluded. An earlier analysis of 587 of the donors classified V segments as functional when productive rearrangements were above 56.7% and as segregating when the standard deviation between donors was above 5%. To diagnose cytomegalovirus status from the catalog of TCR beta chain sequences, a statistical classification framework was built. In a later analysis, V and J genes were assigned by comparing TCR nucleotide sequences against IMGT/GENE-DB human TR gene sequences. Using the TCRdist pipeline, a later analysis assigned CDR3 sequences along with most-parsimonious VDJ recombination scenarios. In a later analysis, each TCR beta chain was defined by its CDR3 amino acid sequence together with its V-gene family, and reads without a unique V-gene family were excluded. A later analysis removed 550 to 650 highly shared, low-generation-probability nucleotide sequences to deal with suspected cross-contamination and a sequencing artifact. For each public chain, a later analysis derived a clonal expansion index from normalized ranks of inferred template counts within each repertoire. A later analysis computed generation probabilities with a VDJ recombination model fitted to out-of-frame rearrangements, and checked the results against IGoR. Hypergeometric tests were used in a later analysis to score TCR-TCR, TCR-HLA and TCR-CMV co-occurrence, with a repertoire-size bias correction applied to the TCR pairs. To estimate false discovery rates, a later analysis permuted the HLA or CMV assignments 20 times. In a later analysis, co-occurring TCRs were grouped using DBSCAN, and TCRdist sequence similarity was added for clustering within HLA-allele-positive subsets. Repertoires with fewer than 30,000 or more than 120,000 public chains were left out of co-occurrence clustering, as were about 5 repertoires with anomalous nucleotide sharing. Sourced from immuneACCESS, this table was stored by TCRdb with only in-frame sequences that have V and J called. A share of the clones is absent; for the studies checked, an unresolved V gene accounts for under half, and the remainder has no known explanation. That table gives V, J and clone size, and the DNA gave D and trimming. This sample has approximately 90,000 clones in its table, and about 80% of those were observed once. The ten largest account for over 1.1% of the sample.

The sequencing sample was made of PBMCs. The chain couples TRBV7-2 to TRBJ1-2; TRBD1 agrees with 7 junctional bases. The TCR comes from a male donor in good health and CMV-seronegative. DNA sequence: TGTGCCAGCAGCTTAGACAGGGGCTATGGCTACACCTTC. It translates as CASSLDRGYGYTF.